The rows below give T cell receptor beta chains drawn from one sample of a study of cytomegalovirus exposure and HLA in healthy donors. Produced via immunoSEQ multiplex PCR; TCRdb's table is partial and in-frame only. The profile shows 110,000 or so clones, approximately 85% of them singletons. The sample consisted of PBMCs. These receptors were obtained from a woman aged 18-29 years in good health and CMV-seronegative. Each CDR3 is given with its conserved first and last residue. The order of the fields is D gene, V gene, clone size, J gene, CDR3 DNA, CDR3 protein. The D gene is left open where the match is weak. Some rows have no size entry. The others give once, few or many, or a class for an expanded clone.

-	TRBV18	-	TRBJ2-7	TGTGCCAGCTCACCAAACAGGGAGCAGCAGTACTTC	CASSPNREQQYF
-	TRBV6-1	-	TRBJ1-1	TGTGCCAGCAGTGAGCCGGGGAACACTGAAGCTTTCTTT	CASSEPGNTEAFF
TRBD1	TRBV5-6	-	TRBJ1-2	TGTGCCAGCAGCGTCCGGGACAGGGTATACTATGGCTACACCTTC	CASSVRDRVYYGYTF
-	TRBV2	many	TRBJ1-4	TGTGCCAGCAGTGAAGCGAGGTACAGGGACGATGAAAAACTGTTTTTT	CASSEARYRDDEKLFF
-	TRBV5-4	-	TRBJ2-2	TGTGCCAGCAGCTTGCCTGGGCCCGGGGAGCTGTTTTTT	CASSLPGPGELFF
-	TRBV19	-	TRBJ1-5	TGTGCCAGTAGTCCCGGGCGACAGACCCAGCATTTT	CASSPGRQTQHF
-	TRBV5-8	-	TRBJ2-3	TGTGCCAGCAGCTTGGGCGGAGCTAGCACAGATACGCAGTATTTT	CASSLGGASTDTQYF
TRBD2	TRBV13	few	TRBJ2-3	TGTGCCAGCAGGGGGCGGGGGTTCGTGGGAGATACGCAGTATTTT	CASRGRGFVGDTQYF
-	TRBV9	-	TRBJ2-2	TGTGCCAGCAGCGTAGGAGGTCCAACCGGGGAGCTGTTTTTT	CASSVGGPTGELFF
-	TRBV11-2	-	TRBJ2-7	TGTGCCAGCAGCTTAGCAGGAGGGGGCGGATACGAGCAGTACTTC	CASSLAGGGGYEQYF
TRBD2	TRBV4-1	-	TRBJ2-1	TGCGCCAGCAGTCCACTCCCAGCGGGGGCTTTTCATGAGCAGTTCTTC	CASSPLPAGAFHEQFF
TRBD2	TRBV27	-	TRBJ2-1	TGTGCCAGCAGTAGGGTGTCTAGCGGGGGGAACAATGAGCAGTTCTTC	CASSRVSSGGNNEQFF
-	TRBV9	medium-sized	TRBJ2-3	TGTGCCAGCAGTATTGGGGGGGCGGGAGATACGCAGTATTTT	CASSIGGAGDTQYF
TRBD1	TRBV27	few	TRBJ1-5	TGTGCCAGCAGTTTCCGGCCAGGGGGCGATCAGCCCCAGCATTTT	CASSFRPGGDQPQHF
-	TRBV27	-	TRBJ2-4	TGTGCCAGCAGTTCGGGGGACAGTTTAGCCAAAAACATTCAGTACTTC	CASSSGDSLAKNIQYF
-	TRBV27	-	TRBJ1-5	TGTGCCAGCAACCTGGGGCGGTGTCAGCCCCAGCATTTT	CASNLGRCQPQHF
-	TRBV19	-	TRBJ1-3	TGTGCCACCAGTGACAGGCTCTCCTCTGGAAACACCATATATTTT	CATSDRLSSGNTIYF
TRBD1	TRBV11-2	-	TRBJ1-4	TGTGCCAGCAGCACTAACAGGGGGCGTGAAAAACTGTTTTTT	CASSTNRGREKLFF
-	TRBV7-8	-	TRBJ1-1	TGTGCCAGCAGCTCACAGGGTGTCACTGAAGCTTTCTTT	CASSSQGVTEAFF
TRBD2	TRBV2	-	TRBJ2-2	TGTGCCAGCAGTTTAGCGGGGGGGCCAGCCGGGGAGCTGTTTTTT	CASSLAGGPAGELFF
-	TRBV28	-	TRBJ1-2	TGTGCCAGCAGTTTAAGGACACCCCCAACTGGGGGCTACACCTTC	CASSLRTPPTGGYTF
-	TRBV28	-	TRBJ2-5	TGTGCCAGCAGTTTGGAGGCTACCCCGCGGCGGACCCAGTACTTC	CASSLEATPRRTQYF
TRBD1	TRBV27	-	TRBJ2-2	TGTGCCAGCAGTTTAACAGGGGCCGGGGAGCTGTTTTTT	CASSLTGAGELFF
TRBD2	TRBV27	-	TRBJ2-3	TGTGCCAGCAGTCCCCGGACTAGCGGCCGTAGTGATACGCAGTATTTT	CASSPRTSGRSDTQYF
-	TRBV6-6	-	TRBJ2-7	TGTGCCAGCAGTTACGCCGGTCAGGGCTCCTACGAGCAGTACTTC	CASSYAGQGSYEQYF
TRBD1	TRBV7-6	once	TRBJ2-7	TGTGCCAGCAGCTTGACAGGGGGGGAGCAGTACTTC	CASSLTGGEQYF
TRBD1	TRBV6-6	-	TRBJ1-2	TGTGCCAGCAGTTACACGGACAGGGTAGGAAATGGCTACACCTTC	CASSYTDRVGNGYTF
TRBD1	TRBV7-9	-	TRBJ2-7	TGTGCCAGTCGGACAGGGGGCTACGAGCAGTACTTC	CASRTGGYEQYF
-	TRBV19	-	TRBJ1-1	TGTGCCAGTAGTACCACCGGACATACTGAAGCTTTCTTT	CASSTTGHTEAFF
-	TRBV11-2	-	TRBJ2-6	TGTGCCAGCAGCTTTCCAGGGATTGGGGCCAACGTCCTGACTTTC	CASSFPGIGANVLTF
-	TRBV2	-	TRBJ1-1	TGTGCCAGCAGTGTTATAACTGAAGCTTTCTTT	CASSVITEAFF
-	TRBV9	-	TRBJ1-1	TGTGCCAGCAGCGTGGCGAAGGGGCCCGGTGAAGCTTTCTTT	CASSVAKGPGEAFF
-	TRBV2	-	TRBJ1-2	TGTGCCAGCAGTCAGCGGGACCTTCGAGGCTACACCTTC	CASSQRDLRGYTF
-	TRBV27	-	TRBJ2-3	TGTGCCAGCAGTAGGAGAGGGACTGGAGGGGAGTATTTT	CASSRRGTGGEYF
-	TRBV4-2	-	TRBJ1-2	TGTGCCAGCAGCCAAGGGTCGACGGCGGCTTATGGCTACACCTTC	CASSQGSTAAYGYTF
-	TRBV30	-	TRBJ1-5	TGTGCCTGGAGTGTCGGCAGGGCGAATCAGCCCCAGCATTTT	CAWSVGRANQPQHF
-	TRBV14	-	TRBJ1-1	TGTGCCAGCAGCCGAGGACAGTACAACACTGAAGCTTTCTTT	CASSRGQYNTEAFF
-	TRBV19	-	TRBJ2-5	TGTGCCAGTAGTATCCCGGACGCGGGGCGAGAGACCCAGTACTTC	CASSIPDAGRETQYF
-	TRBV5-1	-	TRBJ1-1	TGCGCCAGCAGCTTGGATAAGAACACTGAAGCTTTCTTT	CASSLDKNTEAFF
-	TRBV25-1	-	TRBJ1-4	TGTGCCAGCAGTGAATCTAGACAGGAGGTTGCAACTAATGAAAAACTGTTTTTT	CASSESRQEVATNEKLFF
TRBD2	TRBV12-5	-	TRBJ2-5	TGTGCTAGTGGTTTGCATCCGGGACTAGCGATACAAGAGACCCAGTACTTC	CASGLHPGLAIQETQYF
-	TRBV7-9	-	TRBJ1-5	TGTGCCAGCAGCTTAGTGTTAGGTACAGGGATAAATCAGCCCCAGCATTTT	CASSLVLGTGINQPQHF
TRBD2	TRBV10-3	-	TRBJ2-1	TGTGCCATCAAGGCTAGCGGGGGGGGCTCCTACAATGAGCAGTTCTTC	CAIKASGGGSYNEQFF
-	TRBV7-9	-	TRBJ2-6	TGTGCCAGCAGCTTCGAGCCCTCTGGGGCCAACGTCCTGACTTTC	CASSFEPSGANVLTF
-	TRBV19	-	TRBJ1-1	TGTGCCAGTAGTAAAACGGTCAATGAAGCTTTCTTT	CASSKTVNEAFF
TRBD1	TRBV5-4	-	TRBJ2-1	TGTGCCAGCAGTCACAACCTCGGGACAGGCCTGCGGAATGAGCAGTTCTTC	CASSHNLGTGLRNEQFF
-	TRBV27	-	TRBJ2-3	TGTGCCAGCAGTTCTTGGCGGTTCACAGATACGCAGTATTTT	CASSSWRFTDTQYF
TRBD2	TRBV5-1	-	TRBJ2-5	TGCGCCAGCAGCTTGTTGACTAGCGGGGAAGAGACCCAGTACTTC	CASSLLTSGEETQYF
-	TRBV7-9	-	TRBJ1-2	TGTGCCAGCAGCTCGAGTGGGGGGGGCCCAGGCTACACCTTC	CASSSSGGGPGYTF
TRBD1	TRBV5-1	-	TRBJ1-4	TGCGCCAGCGGGAGCAGCCCGGGACAGGGAAAGGGCTTGTTTTTT	CASGSSPGQGKGLFF
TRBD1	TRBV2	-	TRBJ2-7	TGTGCCAGCAGATATTATAATTGGGACAGAACCTACGAGCAGTACTTC	CASRYYNWDRTYEQYF
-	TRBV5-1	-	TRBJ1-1	TGCGCCAGCAGCTTGACAACTACTATGAACACTGAAGCTTTCTTT	CASSLTTTMNTEAFF
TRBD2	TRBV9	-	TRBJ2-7	TGTACCAGCAGCCCCCGACTAGCGGGGGTGTACGAGCAGTACTTC	CTSSPRLAGVYEQYF